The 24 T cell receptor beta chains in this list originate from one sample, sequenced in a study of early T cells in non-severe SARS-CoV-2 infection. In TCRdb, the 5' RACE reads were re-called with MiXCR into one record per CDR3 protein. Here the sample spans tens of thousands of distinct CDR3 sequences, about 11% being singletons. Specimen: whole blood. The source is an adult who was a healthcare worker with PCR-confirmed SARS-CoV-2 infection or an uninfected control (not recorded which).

The CDR3 DNA sequence: TGTGCCAGCAGCAAAGGGCCGTTATACGAGCAGTACTTC. It yields the protein CASSKGPLYEQYF. The rearrangement uses TRBV21-1 and TRBJ2-7. TRBV21-1 is marked as a pseudogene. This CDR3 is 13 amino acids long.

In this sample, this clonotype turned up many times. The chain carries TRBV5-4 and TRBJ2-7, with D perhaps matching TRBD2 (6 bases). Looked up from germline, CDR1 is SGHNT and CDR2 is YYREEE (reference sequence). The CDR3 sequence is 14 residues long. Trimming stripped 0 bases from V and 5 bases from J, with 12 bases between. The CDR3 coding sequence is TGTGCCAGCAGCTTGGGGGGGAGGATCGACGAGCAGTACTTC. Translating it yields CASSLGGRIDEQYF.

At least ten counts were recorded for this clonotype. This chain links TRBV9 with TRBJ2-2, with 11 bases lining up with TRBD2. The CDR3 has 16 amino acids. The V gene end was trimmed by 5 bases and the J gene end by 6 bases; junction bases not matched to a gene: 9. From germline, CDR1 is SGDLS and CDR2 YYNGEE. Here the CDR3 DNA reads TGTGCCAGCAGAGCCTCTAGCGGGAGGTTTGCCGGGGAGCTGTTTTTT. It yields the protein CASRASSGRFAGELFF. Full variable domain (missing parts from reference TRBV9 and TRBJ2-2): DSGVTQTPKHLITATGQRVTLRCSPRSGDLSVYWYQQSLDQGLQFLIQYYNGEERAKGNILERFSAQQFPDLHSELNLSSLELGDSALYFCASRASSGRFAGELFFGEGSRLTVL.

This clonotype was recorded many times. In nucleotides, the CDR3 is TGTGCCAGCAGCCCGACTAGCGGCTACGAGCAGTACTTC. Translation: CASSPTSGYEQYF. V is TRBV28 and J is TRBJ2-7; 9 bases fit TRBD2. Per germline, CDR1 MDHEN and CDR2 SYDVKM. With 6 bases clipped from V and 3 bases from J, the junction kept 3 bases outside the gene matches. CDR3 length equals 13 residues.

The CDR3 DNA follows: TGCACCAGCAGCCAGCTCCTAGCGGTTCTGTTCTTC. Amino acid sequence: CTSSQLLAVLFF. The chain has TRBV1 and TRBJ2-1; the tabulated D call, TRBD2, remains unverified against the DNA. TRBV1 is flagged as a pseudogene. The CDR3 has 12 residues.

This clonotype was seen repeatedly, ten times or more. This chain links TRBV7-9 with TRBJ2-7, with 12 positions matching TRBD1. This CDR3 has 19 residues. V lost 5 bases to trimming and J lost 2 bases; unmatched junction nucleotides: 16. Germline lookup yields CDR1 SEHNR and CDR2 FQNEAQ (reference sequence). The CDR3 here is CASSLRDRGQTGTTYEQYF. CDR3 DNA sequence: TGTGCCAGCAGCCTAAGGGACAGGGGGCAGACGGGCACGACCTACGAGCAGTACTTC.

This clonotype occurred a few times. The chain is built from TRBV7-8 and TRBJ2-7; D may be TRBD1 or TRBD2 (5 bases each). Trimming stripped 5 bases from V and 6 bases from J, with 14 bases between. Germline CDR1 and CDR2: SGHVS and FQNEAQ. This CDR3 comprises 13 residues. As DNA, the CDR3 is TGTGCCAGCAGCCGCCGGGATAGGGGCGAGCAGTACTTC. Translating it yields CASSRRDRGEQYF. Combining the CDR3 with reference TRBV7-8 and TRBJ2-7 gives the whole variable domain GAGVSQSPRYKVAKRGQDVALRCDPISGHVSLFWYQQALGQGPEFLTYFQNEAQLDKSGLPSDRFFAERPEGSVSTLKIQRTQQEDSAVYLCASSRRDRGEQYFGPGTRLTVT.

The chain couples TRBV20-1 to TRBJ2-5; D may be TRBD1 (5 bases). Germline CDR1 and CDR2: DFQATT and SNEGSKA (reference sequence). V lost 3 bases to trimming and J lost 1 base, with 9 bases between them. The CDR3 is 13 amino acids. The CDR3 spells CSARGQPQETQYF. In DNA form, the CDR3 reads TGCAGTGCTAGGGGGCAGCCCCAAGAGACCCAGTACTTC.

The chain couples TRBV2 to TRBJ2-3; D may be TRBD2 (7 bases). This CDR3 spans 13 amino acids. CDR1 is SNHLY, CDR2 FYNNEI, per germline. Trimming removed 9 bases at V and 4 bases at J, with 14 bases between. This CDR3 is CASRRGRADTQYF. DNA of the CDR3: TGTGCCAGTAGAAGGGGGAGGGCAGATACGCAGTATTTT.

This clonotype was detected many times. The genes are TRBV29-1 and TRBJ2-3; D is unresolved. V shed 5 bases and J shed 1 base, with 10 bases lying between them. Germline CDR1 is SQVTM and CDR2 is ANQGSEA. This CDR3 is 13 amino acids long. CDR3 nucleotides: TGCAGCGTTAGGACCTGGGGCACAGATACGCAGTATTTT. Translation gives CSVRTWGTDTQYF.

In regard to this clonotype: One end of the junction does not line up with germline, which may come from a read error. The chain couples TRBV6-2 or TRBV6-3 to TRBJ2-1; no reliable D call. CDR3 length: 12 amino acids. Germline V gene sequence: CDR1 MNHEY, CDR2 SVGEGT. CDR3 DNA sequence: TGTGCCAGCAGCCTAACCTATAATGAGCAGTTCTTC. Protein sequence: CASSLTYNEQFF.

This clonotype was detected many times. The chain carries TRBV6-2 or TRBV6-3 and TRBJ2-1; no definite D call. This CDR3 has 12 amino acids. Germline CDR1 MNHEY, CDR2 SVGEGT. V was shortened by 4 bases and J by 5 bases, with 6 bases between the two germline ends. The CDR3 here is CASSFGDNEQFF. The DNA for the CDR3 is TGTGCCAGCAGTTTTGGGGACAATGAGCAGTTCTTC.

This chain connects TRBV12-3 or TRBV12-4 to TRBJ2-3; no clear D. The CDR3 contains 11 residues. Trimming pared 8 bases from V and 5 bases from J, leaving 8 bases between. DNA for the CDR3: TGTGCCAGCGCGTTCGGAGATACGCAGTATTTT. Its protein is CASAFGDTQYF.

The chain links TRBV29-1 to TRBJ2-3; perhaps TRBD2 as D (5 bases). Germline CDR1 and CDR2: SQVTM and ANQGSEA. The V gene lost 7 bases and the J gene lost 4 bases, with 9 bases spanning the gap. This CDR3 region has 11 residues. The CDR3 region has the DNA TGCAGCGGGGTGAGGGCAGATACGCAGTATTTT. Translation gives CSGVRADTQYF.

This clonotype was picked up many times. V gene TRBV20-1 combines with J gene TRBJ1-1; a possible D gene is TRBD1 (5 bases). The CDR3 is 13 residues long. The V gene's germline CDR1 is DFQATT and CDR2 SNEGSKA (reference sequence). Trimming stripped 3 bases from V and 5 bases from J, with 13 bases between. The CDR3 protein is CSARRPGGTEAFF. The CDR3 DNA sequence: TGCAGTGCTAGGAGGCCCGGGGGAACTGAAGCTTTCTTT.

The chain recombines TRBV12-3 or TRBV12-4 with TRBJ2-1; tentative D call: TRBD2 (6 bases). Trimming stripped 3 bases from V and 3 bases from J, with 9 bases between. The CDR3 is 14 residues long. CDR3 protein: CASSLASVYNEQFF. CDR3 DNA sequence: TGTGCCAGCAGTTTGGCTAGCGTCTACAATGAGCAGTTCTTC.

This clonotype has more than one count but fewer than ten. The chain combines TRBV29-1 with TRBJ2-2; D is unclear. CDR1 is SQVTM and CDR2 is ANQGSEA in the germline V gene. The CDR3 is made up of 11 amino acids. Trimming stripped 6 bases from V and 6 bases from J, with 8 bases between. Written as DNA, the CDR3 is TGCAGCGTGCCTTTGTCCGGGGAGCTGTTTTTT. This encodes CSVPLSGELFF.

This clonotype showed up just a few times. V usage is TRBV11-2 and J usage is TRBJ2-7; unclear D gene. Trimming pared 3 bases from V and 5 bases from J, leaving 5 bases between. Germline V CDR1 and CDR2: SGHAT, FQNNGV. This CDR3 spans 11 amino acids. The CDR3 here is CASSLSHEQYF. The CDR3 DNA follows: TGTGCCAGCAGCTTGTCCCACGAGCAGTACTTC.

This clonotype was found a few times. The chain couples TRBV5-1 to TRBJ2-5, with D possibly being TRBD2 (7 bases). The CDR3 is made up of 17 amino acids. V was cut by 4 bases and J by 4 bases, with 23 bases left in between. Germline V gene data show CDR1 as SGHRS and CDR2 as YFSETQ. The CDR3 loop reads CASSPTLAGVQGETQYF. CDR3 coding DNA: TGCGCCAGCAGCCCTACATTGGCGGGGGTACAGGGAGAGACCCAGTACTTC. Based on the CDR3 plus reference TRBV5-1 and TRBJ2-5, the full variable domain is KAGVTQTPRYLIKTRGQQVTLSCSPISGHRSVSWYQQTPGQGLQFLFEYFSETQRNKGNFPGRFSGRQFSNSRSEMNVSTLELGDSALYLCASSPTLAGVQGETQYFGPGTRLLVL.

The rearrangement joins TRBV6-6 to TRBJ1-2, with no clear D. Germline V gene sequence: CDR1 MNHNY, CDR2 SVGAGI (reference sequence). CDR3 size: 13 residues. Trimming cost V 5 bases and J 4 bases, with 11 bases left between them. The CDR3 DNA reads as TGTGCCAGCAGTCCCGACCCCAGCTATGGCTACACCTTC. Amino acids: CASSPDPSYGYTF.

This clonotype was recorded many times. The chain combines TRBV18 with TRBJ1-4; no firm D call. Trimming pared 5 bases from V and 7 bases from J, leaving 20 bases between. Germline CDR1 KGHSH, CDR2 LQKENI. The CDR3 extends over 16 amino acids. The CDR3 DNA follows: TGTGCCAGCTCAGGGGTTCGGTGGACCATTGGTGAAAAACTGTTTTTT. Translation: CASSGVRWTIGEKLFF.

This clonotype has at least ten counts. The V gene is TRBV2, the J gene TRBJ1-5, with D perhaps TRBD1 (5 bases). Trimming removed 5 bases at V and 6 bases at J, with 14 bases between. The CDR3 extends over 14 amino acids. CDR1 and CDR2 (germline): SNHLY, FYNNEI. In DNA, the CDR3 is TGTGCCAGCAGTACGACAGTAGGAGGTCAGCCCCAGCATTTT. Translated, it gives CASSTTVGGQPQHF.

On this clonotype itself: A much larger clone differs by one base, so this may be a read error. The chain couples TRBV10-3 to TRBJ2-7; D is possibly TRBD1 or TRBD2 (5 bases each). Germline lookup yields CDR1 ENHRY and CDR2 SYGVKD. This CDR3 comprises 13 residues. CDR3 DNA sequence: TGTGCCTTCAGTGAGTGGGGACGGGACGAGCAGTACTTC. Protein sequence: CAFSEWGRDEQYF.

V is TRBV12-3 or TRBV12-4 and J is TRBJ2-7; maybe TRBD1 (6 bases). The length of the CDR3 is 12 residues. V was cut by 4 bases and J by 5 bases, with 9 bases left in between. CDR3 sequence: CASSSGTNEQYF. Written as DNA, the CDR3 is TGTGCCAGCAGTTCCGGGACAAACGAGCAGTACTTC.